The 7 T cell receptor beta chains below all came from one sample that was sequenced in a study of blood T cell repertoires in COVID-19. Profiling relied on immunoSEQ multiplex PCR, and the TCRdb table lists in-frame clones only, not all of them. The sample includes roughly 250,000 clones, around 88% of them seen just once. The material sequenced was PBMCs or T cells enriched from blood (not recorded which). All receptors come from a woman in her forties with acute COVID-19.

This clone came up once. The chain has TRBV11-3 and TRBJ2-3; D might be TRBD2 (6 bases). Germline V gene sequence: CDR1 SGHNT, CDR2 YENEEA. This CDR3 is built from 17 residues. V lost 5 bases to trimming and J lost 0 bases, with 18 bases between them. CDR3 sequence reads: CASSPVLGGRSTDTQYF. The CDR3 DNA follows: TGTGCCAGCAGCCCCGTTTTGGGGGGACGTAGCACAGATACGCAGTATTTT.

The chain employs TRBV27 and TRBJ2-1; D gene ambiguous. CDR3 length: 14 residues. Germline loops: CDR1 MNHEY, CDR2 SMNVEV (reference sequence). V shed 2 bases and J shed 5 bases, with 10 bases lying between them. The CDR3: CASSLGSPHNEQFF. In nucleotides, the CDR3 is TGTGCCAGCAGTTTAGGTAGCCCCCACAATGAGCAGTTCTTC.

The J gene is TRBJ2-7, the V gene TRBV7-9, with TRBD1 matching over 9 bases. The length of the CDR3 is 16 residues. Trimming at V came to 5 bases and at J to 5 bases, leaving 13 bases not matched to a gene. CDR1 is SEHNR, CDR2 FQNEAQ, per germline (reference sequence). The CDR3 region is CASSLYGTGISNEQYF. Here the CDR3 DNA reads TGTGCCAGCAGCCTATATGGGACAGGGATTTCGAACGAGCAGTACTTC. The full variable domain, in which reference TRBV7-9 and TRBJ2-7 provide the parts outside the CDR3, is DTGVSQNPRHKITKRGQNVTFRCDPISEHNRLYWYRQTLGQGPEFLTYFQNEAQLEKSRLLSDRFSAERPKGSFSTLEIQRTEQGDSAMYLCASSLYGTGISNEQYFGPGTRLTVT.

The rearrangement links TRBV19 to TRBJ2-3, with D perhaps matching TRBD2 (5 bases). This CDR3 is 14 amino acids long. Germline loops: CDR1 LNHDA, CDR2 SQIVND (reference sequence). V was pared by 4 bases and J by 6 bases, with 14 bases between. CDR3 sequence reads: CASSTRLSGDTQYF. In nucleotides, the CDR3 is TGTGCCAGTAGTACGAGACTAAGTGGGGATACGCAGTATTTT.

The J gene is TRBJ1-1, the V gene TRBV5-1; D remains unclear. Germline lookup yields CDR1 SGHRS and CDR2 YFSETQ. V lost 5 bases and J 1 base, leaving 9 bases between the germline ends. CDR3 size: 13 residues. CDR3 DNA sequence: TGCGCCAGCAGGCTGAACGGGAACACTGAAGCTTTCTTT. It is translated as CASRLNGNTEAFF.

The V gene is TRBV10-1, the J gene TRBJ1-2; D is undetermined. The CDR3 totals 13 residues. Between the trimmed V and J ends, which lost 0 bases and 7 bases, there was a span of 9 bases. Germline loops: CDR1 WNHNN, CDR2 SYGVQD (reference sequence). The CDR3 DNA sequence: TGCGCCAGCAGTGAGTCGACTCGGGGTGGCTACACCTTC. The encoded protein is CASSESTRGGYTF.

This chain links TRBV11-3 with TRBJ2-1, with TRBD2 as a possible D gene (5 bases). The V gene lost 0 bases and the J gene lost 7 bases, with 10 bases spanning the gap. The CDR3 totals 14 residues. The germline V gene encodes CDR1 SGHNT and CDR2 YENEEA. The CDR3 loop reads CASSLDGIYNEQFF. CDR3 DNA sequence: TGTGCCAGCAGCTTAGACGGGATTTATAATGAGCAGTTCTTC.